Presented here are 27 T cell receptor beta chains from one specimen sequenced in a study of blood T cell repertoires in COVID-19. The table came from immunoSEQ multiplex PCR; TCRdb's copy has only in-frame clones and leaves some out. The table lists fewer than 200,000 clones, roughly three quarters of them singletons. The sample comprised peripheral blood. The receptors were gathered from a woman aged 45 to 65 with active or convalescent COVID-19.

This rearrangement joins TRBV5-5 to TRBJ1-2; the D gene is possibly TRBD1 (5 bases). Looked up from germline, CDR1 is SGHKS and CDR2 is YYEKEE (reference sequence). The length of the CDR3 is 13 residues. V was clipped by 2 bases and J by 8 bases, with 13 bases between them. CDR3 sequence (DNA): TGTGCCAGCAGCTTTTCGGGGGAGGAAGGCTACACCTTC. It specifies CASSFSGEEGYTF.

V usage is TRBV10-3 and J usage is TRBJ1-2; D ambiguous. The germline V and J ends were trimmed by 4 bases and 4 bases, with 7 bases remaining between them. Germline assignment: CDR1 ENHRY and CDR2 SYGVKD. This CDR3 is 12 amino acids long. The CDR3 sequence: CAISGGSYGYTF. CDR3 DNA: TGTGCCATCAGTGGAGGTAGCTATGGCTACACCTTC.

The chain employs TRBV20-1 and TRBJ1-6; perhaps TRBD1 as D (6 bases). This CDR3 region has 15 residues. The V gene's germline CDR1 is DFQATT and CDR2 SNEGSKA (reference sequence). V was clipped by 3 bases and J by 7 bases, with 16 bases between them. This chain's CDR3 is CSASSSGAANSPLHF. The CDR3 DNA sequence: TGCAGTGCTAGTTCCTCAGGGGCGGCCAATTCACCCCTCCACTTT.

This clone was found once. The CDR3 DNA reads TGTGCCAGCAGTTCCGGGACACATAATTCACCCCTCCACTTT. This encodes CASSSGTHNSPLHF. V and J are TRBV28 and TRBJ1-6; D possibly corresponds to TRBD1 (6 bases). CDR3 length: 14 amino acids. The germline V and J ends were trimmed by 4 bases and 5 bases, with 9 bases remaining between them. Germline CDR1 MDHEN, CDR2 SYDVKM.

This sequence joins TRBV19 and TRBJ1-4; 7 nucleotides line up with TRBD1. V shed 5 bases, J shed 4 bases, and the junction held 7 bases outside the gene matches. The CDR3 sequence is 15 residues long. Germline V gene lookup returns CDR1 LNHDA and CDR2 SQIVND (reference sequence). CDR3 sequence reads: CASSADRASNEKLFF. The CDR3 nucleotides read TGTGCCAGTAGTGCTGACAGGGCCAGTAATGAAAAACTGTTTTTT.

The rearrangement links TRBV10-3 to TRBJ2-5; a weak D match, TRBD2 (6 bases). The germline CDR1 and CDR2 sequences are ENHRY and SYGVKD. The CDR3 is 13 residues long. V was clipped by 4 bases and J by 2 bases, with 8 bases between them. This chain's CDR3 is CAISVRGQETQYF. CDR3 bases: TGTGCCATCAGTGTGCGGGGTCAAGAGACCCAGTACTTC.

J is TRBJ1-5 and V is TRBV30; weak D call: TRBD1 (5 bases). CDR3 size: 12 residues. The V and J ends lost 4 bases and 8 bases respectively, with 12 bases between them. The germline V gene has CDR1 GTSNPN and CDR2 SVGIG (reference sequence). DNA of the CDR3: TGTGCCTGGAAACGGGGGTTAGAGCCCCAGCATTTT. Protein: CAWKRGLEPQHF.

The gene calls are TRBV7-6 and TRBJ2-7; tentative D call: TRBD2 (6 bases). CDR1 and CDR2 (germline): SGHVS, FNYEAQ. The CDR3 runs 15 residues. V was cut by 7 bases and J by 7 bases, with 23 bases left in between. CDR3 bases: TGTGCCAGCAACCTCGCCGGGGGAGCCGGCGGGGAGCAGTACTTC. Encoded protein: CASNLAGGAGGEQYF.

The chain joins TRBV7-2 to TRBJ2-5, with 11 bases aligning to TRBD2. The CDR3 covers 15 residues. Germline V gene data show CDR1 as SGHTA and CDR2 as FQGNSA. J lost 2 bases, V lost 5 bases, and 4 bases had no gene match. The CDR3, as DNA: TGTGCCAGCAGCCTACTAGCGGGGGAACAAGAGACCCAGTACTTC. Protein: CASSLLAGEQETQYF.

There are a few counts of this clone. The chain links TRBV25-1 to TRBJ2-1; D ambiguous. From germline, CDR1 is MGHDK and CDR2 SYGVNS. CDR3 length: 13 amino acids. V shed 6 bases and J shed 4 bases, with 10 bases lying between them. CDR3 nucleotides: TGTGCCAGCAGAACACCGAATTACAATGAGCAGTTCTTC. Translating gives CASRTPNYNEQFF.

CDR3 in DNA: TGTGCCAGCAGCGTGGGGACTTTGAACACTGAAGCTTTCTTT. This codes for CASSVGTLNTEAFF. This chain uses TRBV9 with TRBJ1-1; maybe TRBD1 (5 bases). CDR1 and CDR2 (germline): SGDLS, YYNGEE. CDR3 length equals 14 residues. V was trimmed by 2 bases and J by 0 bases, leaving 8 bases between them.

The chain has TRBV7-9 and TRBJ1-1, with a possible D match to TRBD1 (6 bases). The germline gives CDR1 SEHNR, CDR2 FQNEAQ (reference sequence). Trimming took off 4 bases at V and 1 base at J, with 25 bases between the two ends. CDR3 length: 19 residues. Here the CDR3 reads CASSSRSGTPGFRNTEAFF. CDR3 nucleotide sequence: TGTGCCAGCAGCTCCCGAAGCGGGACACCCGGCTTTAGGAACACTGAAGCTTTCTTT.

The chain uses TRBV24-1 and TRBJ1-2; D not certain. Trimming pared 2 bases from V and 1 base from J, leaving 22 bases between. The CDR3 spans 19 residues. Germline V gives CDR1 KGHDR, CDR2 SFDVKD. The CDR3 DNA reads TGTGCCACCAGTGATTCCTCCCCCCCGGAGTCCCGAGTTAACTATGGCTACACCTTC. Its translation: CATSDSSPPESRVNYGYTF.

This clone was picked up a small number of times. The chain carries TRBV13 and TRBJ1-2, with a possible D match to TRBD1 (6 bases). The CDR3 contains 18 residues. The germline V and J ends were trimmed by 6 bases and 0 bases, with 23 bases remaining between them. CDR1 is PRHDT, CDR2 FYEKMQ, per germline (reference sequence). In nucleotides, the CDR3 is TGTGCCAGCAGTTCTACCCCCTTCGGGACACCTTCTAACTATGGCTACACCTTC. It is translated as CASSSTPFGTPSNYGYTF.

Only a few counts were recorded for this clone. V gene TRBV7-9 combines with J gene TRBJ1-4; D not resolved. Trimming shortened V by 5 bases and J by 11 bases, and 15 bases separated the two germline ends. Per germline, CDR1 SEHNR and CDR2 FQNEAQ (reference sequence). The CDR3 has 13 residues. The CDR3: CASSPDPGSKLFF. The CDR3 nucleotides read TGTGCCAGCAGCCCCGACCCGGGGAGTAAACTGTTTTTT.

The chain couples TRBV5-1 to TRBJ2-2, with unresolved D. Germline CDR1 reads SGHRS; CDR2 reads YFSETQ. V dropped 0 bases and J dropped 1 base, with 4 bases sitting between them. The CDR3 totals 14 residues. The chain's CDR3 is CASSLDLNTGELFF. The CDR3 DNA sequence: TGCGCCAGCAGCTTGGACTTGAACACCGGGGAGCTGTTTTTT.

This clone has a single count. The gene calls are TRBV12-5 and TRBJ2-2, with D maybe TRBD1 (6 bases). Trimming took 3 bases from V and 0 from J, leaving 11 bases between them. This CDR3 has 16 residues. CDR1 LGHNT and CDR2 FRNRAP come from the germline V gene. Here the CDR3 reads CASGLGGRSNTGELFF. CDR3 nucleotide sequence: TGTGCTAGTGGTTTAGGGGGAAGATCGAACACCGGGGAGCTGTTTTTT.

The rearrangement joins TRBV3-1 (or the pseudogene TRBV3-2) to TRBJ1-1; TRBD1 might be the D (6 bases). CDR3 size: 16 residues. Germline V gene sequence: CDR1 LGHDT, CDR2 YNNKEL (reference sequence). The V gene lost 0 bases and the J gene lost 1 base, with 12 bases spanning the gap. The CDR3 protein is CASSQDLQGPNTEAFF. CDR3 in DNA: TGTGCCAGCAGCCAAGATCTCCAGGGGCCGAACACTGAAGCTTTCTTT.

V is TRBV11-1 and J is TRBJ2-1, with 12 bases lining up with TRBD2. Per the germline V gene, CDR1 is SGHAT and CDR2 is FQDESV (reference sequence). The CDR3 runs 16 residues. Trimming removed 0 bases from V and 7 bases from J; junction bases left unmatched: 4. The DNA of the CDR3 is TGTGCCAGCAGCTTAGCCGGACTAGCGGGGAGGAATGAGCAGTTCTTC. This codes for CASSLAGLAGRNEQFF.

In its sample, this clone was seen a few times. This chain uses TRBV5-1 with TRBJ1-2; TRBD1 agrees at 7 bases. The V gene's germline CDR1 is SGHRS and CDR2 YFSETQ. V was pared by 0 bases and J by 5 bases, with 13 bases of the junction left unmatched. This CDR3 region has 17 residues. The CDR3 loop reads CASSLGLGTADGYGYTF. Here the CDR3 DNA reads TGCGCCAGCAGCTTGGGCCTCGGGACAGCGGACGGTTATGGCTACACCTTC. The variable domain in full, completed from reference TRBV5-1 and TRBJ1-2, reads KAGVTQTPRYLIKTRGQQVTLSCSPISGHRSVSWYQQTPGQGLQFLFEYFSETQRNKGNFPGRFSGRQFSNSRSEMNVSTLELGDSALYLCASSLGLGTADGYGYTFGSGTRLTVV.

This chain uses TRBV19 with TRBJ1-1; D uncertain. This CDR3 spans 15 amino acids. Trimming left V 2 bases short and J 0 bases short, with 10 bases between. Germline assignment: CDR1 LNHDA and CDR2 SQIVND (reference sequence). The CDR3 coding sequence is TGTGCCAGTAGTATATTCGGCGGTATGAACACTGAAGCTTTCTTT. Protein: CASSIFGGMNTEAFF.

The gene calls are TRBV4-3 and TRBJ1-1; possibly TRBD1 for D (6 bases). The CDR3 covers 16 residues. CDR1 and CDR2 (germline): LGHNA, YSLEER. V lost 2 bases, J lost 6 bases, and 19 bases lay in between. The CDR3 reads CASSQSIGGRFAEAFF. The CDR3 DNA sequence: TGCGCCAGCAGCCAAAGTATCGGGGGGCGCTTTGCTGAAGCTTTCTTT.

This chain links TRBV2 with TRBJ1-4; no reliable D call. Germline CDR1 is SNHLY and CDR2 is FYNNEI. The CDR3 runs 14 residues. Trimming pared 4 bases from V and 4 bases from J, leaving 10 bases between. CDR3 sequence reads: CASSVRRFNEKLFF. DNA of the CDR3: TGTGCCAGCAGTGTTAGGAGATTTAATGAAAAACTGTTTTTT.

This clone has only a few counts. The J gene is TRBJ1-1, the V gene TRBV28; D ambiguous. Trimming removed 4 bases from V and 11 bases from J, with 11 bases in between. The germline gives CDR1 MDHEN, CDR2 SYDVKM. The CDR3 totals 11 residues. CDR3 region: CASSSKRAAFF. The DNA for the CDR3 is TGTGCCAGCAGTTCAAAGAGGGCGGCTTTCTTT. The complete variable domain, with remaining parts taken from reference TRBV28 and TRBJ1-1, reads DVKVTQSSRYLVKRTGEKVFLECVQDMDHENMFWYRQDPGLGLRLIYFSYDVKMKEKGDIPEGYSVSREKKERFSLILESASTNQTSMYLCASSSKRAAFFGQGTRLTVV.

V and J are TRBV6-1 and TRBJ1-2, with D maybe TRBD1 (5 bases). CDR3 length: 14 amino acids. Germline V gene lookup returns CDR1 MNHNS and CDR2 SASEGT. The V end lost 1 base, the J end lost 6 bases, and 12 bases lay between the germline ends. This chain's CDR3 is CASSEDRGWDGYTF. The CDR3 DNA sequence: TGTGCCAGCAGTGAAGATCGGGGGTGGGATGGCTACACCTTC.

The rearrangement uses TRBV30 and TRBJ2-7; possibly TRBD1 for D (6 bases). Trimming removed 4 bases at V and 1 base at J, with 8 bases between. Germline V lookup: CDR1 GTSNPN, CDR2 SVGIG (reference sequence). This CDR3 contains 12 residues. This CDR3 reads CAWKDSSYEQYF. CDR3 nucleotide sequence: TGTGCCTGGAAGGACAGTTCCTACGAGCAGTACTTC.

This chain links TRBV6-2 or TRBV6-3 with TRBJ2-3; 8 nucleotides agree with TRBD2. Germline-derived CDR1 and CDR2 are MNHEY and SVGEGT. The CDR3 has 16 residues. V dropped 4 bases and J dropped 3; count of bases not matched to a gene: 9. The CDR3, as DNA: TGTGCCAGCAGTTCCTCTGCGGGGGGCCGGACAGATACGCAGTATTTT. As protein: CASSSSAGGRTDTQYF.